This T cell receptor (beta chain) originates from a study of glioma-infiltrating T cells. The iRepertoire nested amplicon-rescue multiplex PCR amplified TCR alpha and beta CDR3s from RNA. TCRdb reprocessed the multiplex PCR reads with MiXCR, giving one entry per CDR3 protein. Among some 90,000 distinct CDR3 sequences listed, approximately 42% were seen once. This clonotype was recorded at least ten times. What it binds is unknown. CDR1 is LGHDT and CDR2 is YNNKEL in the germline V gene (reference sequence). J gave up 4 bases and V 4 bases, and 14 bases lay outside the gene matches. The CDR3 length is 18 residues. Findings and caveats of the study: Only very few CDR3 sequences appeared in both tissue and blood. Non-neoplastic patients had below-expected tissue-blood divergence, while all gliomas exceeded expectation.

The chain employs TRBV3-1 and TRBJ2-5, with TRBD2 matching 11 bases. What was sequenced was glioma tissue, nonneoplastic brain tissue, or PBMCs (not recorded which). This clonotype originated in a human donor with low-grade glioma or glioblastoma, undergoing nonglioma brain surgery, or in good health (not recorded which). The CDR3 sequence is CASSPGGRLAGILETQYF. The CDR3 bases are TGTGCCAGCAGCCCGGGGGGTAGACTAGCGGGAATTTTAGAGACCCAGTACTTC.